The 3 T cell receptor beta chains below come from one sample, sequenced in a study of blood T cell repertoires in COVID-19. Generated by immunoSEQ multiplex PCR, the TCRdb table keeps only in-frame clones and is missing some. The sample contains roughly 250,000 clones, approximately 90% of which appear only once. The sample was peripheral blood. Receptors originate from a woman in her thirties or forties with acute or convalescent COVID-19.

This chain connects TRBV5-1 to TRBJ1-2, with 12 bases that match TRBD1. With V trimmed by 4 bases and J by 1 base, 11 bases remained unmatched. This CDR3 is built from 18 residues. The germline CDR1 and CDR2 sequences are SGHRS and YFSETQ. The CDR3 protein is CASSRTGTGGSDNYGYTF. CDR3 nucleotide sequence: TGCGCCAGCAGCCGAACCGGGACAGGGGGCTCCGATAACTATGGCTACACCTTC. The full variable domain, with the rest looked up from reference TRBV5-1 and TRBJ1-2, is KAGVTQTPRYLIKTRGQQVTLSCSPISGHRSVSWYQQTPGQGLQFLFEYFSETQRNKGNFPGRFSGRQFSNSRSEMNVSTLELGDSALYLCASSRTGTGGSDNYGYTFGSGTRLTVV.

The chain recombines TRBV7-3 with TRBJ2-1, with TRBD2 matching over 12 bases. The CDR3 spans 17 residues. The germline CDR1 and CDR2 sequences are SGHTA and FQGTGA. With 2 bases clipped from V and 6 bases from J, the junction kept 8 bases outside the gene matches. The CDR3 is CASSLFASGGAGNEQFF. The CDR3 DNA reads TGTGCCAGCAGCTTATTTGCTAGCGGGGGGGCCGGCAATGAGCAGTTCTTC.

V usage is TRBV11-2 and J usage is TRBJ2-2; the match to TRBD2 covers 8 bases. The germline CDR1 and CDR2 sequences are SGHAT and FQNNGV. After removal of 3 bases from V and 10 bases from J, the junction contained 16 bases not matched to a gene. This CDR3 is built from 17 residues. CDR3 sequence: CASSFRGGGLHLEELFF. The CDR3 nucleotides read TGTGCCAGCAGCTTTCGGGGCGGGGGGCTTCACCTTGAGGAGCTGTTTTTT.